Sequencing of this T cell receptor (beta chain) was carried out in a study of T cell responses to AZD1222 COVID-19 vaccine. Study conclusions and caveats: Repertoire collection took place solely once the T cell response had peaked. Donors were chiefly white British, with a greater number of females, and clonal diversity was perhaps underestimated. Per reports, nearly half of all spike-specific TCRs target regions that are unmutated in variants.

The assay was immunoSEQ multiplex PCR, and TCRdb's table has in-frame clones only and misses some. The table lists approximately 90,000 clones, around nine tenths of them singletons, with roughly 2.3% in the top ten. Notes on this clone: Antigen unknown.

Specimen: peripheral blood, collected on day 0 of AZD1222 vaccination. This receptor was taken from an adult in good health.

Here the CDR3 DNA reads TGCGCCACCTCAGTGGCGGGCTATGGCTACACCTTC. Its protein is CATSVAGYGYTF. The gene calls are TRBV5-1 and TRBJ1-2; D remains ambiguous. Deletions cut 9 bases from V and 4 bases from J, with 13 bases between. Germline V CDR1 and CDR2: SGHRS, YFSETQ. The CDR3 spans 12 residues.